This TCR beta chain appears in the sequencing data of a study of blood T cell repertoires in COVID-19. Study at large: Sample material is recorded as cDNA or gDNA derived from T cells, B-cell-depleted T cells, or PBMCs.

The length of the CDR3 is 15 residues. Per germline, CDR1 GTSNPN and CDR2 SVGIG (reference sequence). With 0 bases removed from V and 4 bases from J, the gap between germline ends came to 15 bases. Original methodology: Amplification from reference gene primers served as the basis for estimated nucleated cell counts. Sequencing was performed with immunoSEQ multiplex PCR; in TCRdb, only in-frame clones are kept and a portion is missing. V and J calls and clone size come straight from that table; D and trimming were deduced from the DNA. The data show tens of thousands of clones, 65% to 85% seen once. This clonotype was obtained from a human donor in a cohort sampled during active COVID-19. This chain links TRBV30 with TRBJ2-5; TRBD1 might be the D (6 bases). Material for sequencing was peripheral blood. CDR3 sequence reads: CAWSVPNRALETQYF. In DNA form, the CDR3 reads TGTGCCTGGAGTGTACCAAACAGGGCATTAGAGACCCAGTACTTC.